The 7 T cell receptor beta chains given below trace back to one sample, sequenced in a study of cytomegalovirus exposure and HLA in healthy donors. The primer mix had 60 Vbeta and 13 Jbeta primers. Profiled with immunoSEQ multiplex PCR; TCRdb holds only in-frame clones, not every one. The table lists some 65,000 clones, around 68% of them singletons, with around 9.9% in the top ten. Sequenced sample: PBMCs. Receptors originate from a young woman in good health and CMV-seronegative.

This clone was counted only a few times. J is TRBJ2-3 and V is TRBV10-1, with 8 bases aligning to TRBD1. Germline CDR1 reads WNHNN; CDR2 reads SYGVQD (reference sequence). The CDR3 is 17 residues long. V dropped 2 bases and J dropped 3; count of bases not matched to a gene: 10. Here the CDR3 DNA reads TGCGCCAGCAGTGAGCGACTCACAGGGGGAATGACAGATACGCAGTATTTT. Amino acids: CASSERLTGGMTDTQYF.

Comments on this clone: One end of the junction varies from germline; a read error may be responsible. The rearrangement uses TRBV11-1 and TRBJ2-3; TRBD1 matches 8 bases. This CDR3 is 13 amino acids long. Germline CDR1 is SGHAT and CDR2 is FQDESV (reference sequence). The CDR3 protein is CASRLDRGDTQYF. DNA of the CDR3: TGTGCCAGCAGATTAGACAGGGGAGATACGCAGTATTTT.

The table lists this clone with a count of one. The chain is built from TRBV6-5 and TRBJ1-5, with 7 positions matching TRBD1. J lost 1 base, V lost 4 bases, and 7 bases had no gene match. Germline values: CDR1 MNHEY, CDR2 SVGAGI. The CDR3 is made up of 16 amino acids. DNA of the CDR3: TGTGCCAGCAGTTTTTACAGGGGCAGCAGCAATCAGCCCCAGCATTTT. Translating gives CASSFYRGSSNQPQHF.

This chain links TRBV7-2 with TRBJ2-7; 8 bases line up with TRBD2. V was pared by 5 bases and J by 3 bases, with 9 bases of the junction left unmatched. Germline CDR1 reads SGHTA; CDR2 reads FQGNSA. The CDR3 sequence is 15 residues long. CDR3 protein: CASSPQRGPVYEQYF. In nucleotides, the CDR3 is TGTGCCAGCAGCCCCCAGCGGGGGCCAGTCTACGAGCAGTACTTC.

V and J are TRBV19 and TRBJ2-5; 10 bases are shared with TRBD1. The CDR3 extends over 15 amino acids. The V gene's germline CDR1 is LNHDA and CDR2 SQIVND (reference sequence). V shed 3 bases, J shed 4 bases, and the junction held 5 bases outside the gene matches. CDR3 protein: CASSIGQGDVETQYF. The CDR3 region has the DNA TGTGCCAGTAGTATCGGACAGGGGGATGTAGAGACCCAGTACTTC.

J is TRBJ2-7 and V is TRBV5-6; 8 bases are shared with TRBD2. This CDR3 contains 16 residues. Germline V gene sequence: CDR1 SGHDT, CDR2 YYEEEE. The V segment lost 2 bases and the J segment 2 bases; nucleotides outside the gene matches: 9. The DNA for the CDR3 is TGTGCCAGCAGCTTACGGGGGGGGACGGAAGCCTACGAGCAGTACTTC. Protein product: CASSLRGGTEAYEQYF.

V usage is TRBV6-5 and J usage is TRBJ2-1, with TRBD1 as a possible D gene (6 bases). The V end lost 6 bases, the J end lost 9 bases, and 9 bases lay between the germline ends. The V gene's germline CDR1 is MNHEY and CDR2 SVGAGI. This CDR3 is 11 amino acids long. The CDR3 sequence is CASRRDTEQFF. DNA of the CDR3: TGTGCCAGCAGACGGGACACTGAGCAGTTCTTC.